Given below is one TCR beta chain in context. This CDR3 fails to terminate in the conserved phenylalanine or tryptophan, so it likely reflects a read error. Germline CDR1 is SGHDT and CDR2 is YYEEEE. This CDR3 comprises 13 residues. The tissue used was unsorted bulk material of roughly 17-34 mg. RNA and DNA were co-extracted from it with the AllPrep DNA/RNA mini kit. A constant-region primer primed TCR beta cDNA synthesis from roughly 520 ng of total RNA. Investigators got TCR beta libraries out of three nested multiplex PCR rounds, done with slightly modified ARM-PCR. For around 9 cycles apiece, the opening two PCR rounds ran with TRBV1-TRBV30 forward primers and a C-beta reverse primer. Via MiXCR, TCRdb re-called the multiplex PCR reads, giving one row per CDR3 protein. Of roughly 49,000 distinct CDR3 sequences in the sample, 60% to 80% were seen once. The record originates from a study of tumor-infiltrating lymphocytes in primary liver carcinoma. About the study: T1-T3 N0M0 was the stage of the tumors, which were about 4.2 to 11 cm across.

Sequencing input: liver tumor tissue from sampling region 5. Described subset: tumor region T5, tumor centre. The gene calls are TRBV5-6 and TRBJ1-1; no firm D call. The source of this sequence is a man aged 35 to 55 with primary liver carcinoma and hepatitis B virus infection. CDR3 sequence: CASSLSQHTGAFS. The CDR3 nucleotides read TGTGCCAGCAGCTTGTCCCAGCACACTGGAGCTTTCTCT.